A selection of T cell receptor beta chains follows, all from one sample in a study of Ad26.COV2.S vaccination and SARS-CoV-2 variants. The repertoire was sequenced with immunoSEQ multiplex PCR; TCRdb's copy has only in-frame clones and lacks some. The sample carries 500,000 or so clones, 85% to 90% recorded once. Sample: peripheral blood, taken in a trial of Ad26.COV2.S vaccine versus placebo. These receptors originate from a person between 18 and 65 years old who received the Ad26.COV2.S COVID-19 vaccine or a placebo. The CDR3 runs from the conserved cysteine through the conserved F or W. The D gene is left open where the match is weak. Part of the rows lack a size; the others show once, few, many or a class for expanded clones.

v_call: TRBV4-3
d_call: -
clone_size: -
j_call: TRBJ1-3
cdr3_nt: TGCGCCAGCAGCCTTCGAACCGGGGGGGCCGGGAACACCATATATTTT
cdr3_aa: CASSLRTGGAGNTIYF

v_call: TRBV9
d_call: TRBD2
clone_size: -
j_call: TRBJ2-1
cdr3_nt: TGTGCCAGCAGCGACCCGCGGGGGGGCGATGAGCAGTTCTTC
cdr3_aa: CASSDPRGGDEQFF

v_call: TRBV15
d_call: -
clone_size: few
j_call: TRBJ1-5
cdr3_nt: TGTGCCACCAGCAGAGATGCCGGGATTCAGCCCCAGCATTTT
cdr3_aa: CATSRDAGIQPQHF

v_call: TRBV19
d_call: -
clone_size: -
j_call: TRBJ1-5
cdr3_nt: TGTGCCAGTAGACCGGGACGGGACCGGCCCCAGCATTTT
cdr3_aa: CASRPGRDRPQHF

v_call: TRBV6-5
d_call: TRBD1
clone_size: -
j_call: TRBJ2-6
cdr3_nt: TGTGCCAGCAGGTTACAGGGGGCCGGGGCCAACGTCCTGACTTTC
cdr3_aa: CASRLQGAGANVLTF

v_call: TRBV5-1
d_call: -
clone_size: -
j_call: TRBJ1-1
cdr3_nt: TGCGCCAGCAGCTTGGATCCAGGGGTGAACACTGAAGCTTTCTTT
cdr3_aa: CASSLDPGVNTEAFF

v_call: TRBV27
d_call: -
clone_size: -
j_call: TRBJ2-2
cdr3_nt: TGTGCCAGCAGTTTAGGGCGAGTGGGGGAGCTGTTTTTT
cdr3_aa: CASSLGRVGELFF

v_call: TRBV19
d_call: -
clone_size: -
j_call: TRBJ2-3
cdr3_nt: TGTGCCAGTAGTATTAAAGGGGTAACAGATACGCAGTATTTT
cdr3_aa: CASSIKGVTDTQYF

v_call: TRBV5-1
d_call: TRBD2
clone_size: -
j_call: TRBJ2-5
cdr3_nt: TGCGCCAGCGGGATAGCGGGACTTTACCAAGAGACCCAGTACTTC
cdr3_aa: CASGIAGLYQETQYF

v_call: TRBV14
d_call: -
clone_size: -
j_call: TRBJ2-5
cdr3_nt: TGTGCCAGCAGCCAAGTTGGGACACCTATCCAAGAGACCCAGTACTTC
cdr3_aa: CASSQVGTPIQETQYF

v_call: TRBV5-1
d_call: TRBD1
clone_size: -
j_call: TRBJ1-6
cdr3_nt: TGCGCCAGCAGCGCGGGACAGAGCTCCTATAATTCACCCCTCCACTTT
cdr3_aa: CASSAGQSSYNSPLHF

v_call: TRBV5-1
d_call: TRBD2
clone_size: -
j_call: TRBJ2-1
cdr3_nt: TGCGCCAGCAGCTTAGCACTAGCGGCCGTGAGCTCCTACAATGAGCAGTTCTTC
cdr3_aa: CASSLALAAVSSYNEQFF

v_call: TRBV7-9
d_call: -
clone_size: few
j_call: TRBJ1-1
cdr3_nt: TGTGCCAGCACCCGTTCGGAGAACACTGAAGCTTTCTTT
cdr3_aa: CASTRSENTEAFF

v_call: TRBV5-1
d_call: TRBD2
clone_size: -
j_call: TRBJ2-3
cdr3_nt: TGCGCCAGCAGCTTGGGGTCCCTAGCGGGAGGTGAGGGAGATACGCAGTATTTT
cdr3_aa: CASSLGSLAGGEGDTQYF

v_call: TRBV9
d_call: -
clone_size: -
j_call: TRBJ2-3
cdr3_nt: TGTGCCAGCAGCGTAGGGGCTAGCACAGATACGCAGTATTTT
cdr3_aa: CASSVGASTDTQYF

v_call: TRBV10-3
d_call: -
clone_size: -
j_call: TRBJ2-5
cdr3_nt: TGTGCCATCAGTGACTCAGACAGACCAGAGACCCAGTACTTC
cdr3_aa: CAISDSDRPETQYF